The sequence of this TCR beta chain was determined in a study of shared clonotypes between healthy human individuals (TCRdb year 2020). As for the study more broadly: The cohort comprised a couple of women and a few men aged 18 to 49 years. For each donor, CD4 naive and CD4 memory were each run on three plates, CD8 naive on two plates, and CD8 memory on one plate. To estimate repertoire size and how much clonotype sharing occurs between individuals, the study deeply sequenced the blood TCR repertoires of 5 or 6 healthy adults. To increase sequencing depth and limit assay-specific biases, TCR repertoire library preparation and sequencing were carried out by different laboratories using diverse techniques. Leukapheresis yielded between about 0.8 and 9.5 billion PBMCs per donor. Study-wide findings and limitations: Even with the large sequencing depth, rarefaction of the sorted-subset datasets indicated that sequencing was incomplete. Only blood was sampled, and tissue TCR repertoires likely differ from those in blood. Clonotypes shared by all four sorted-subset donors showed higher generation probabilities than non-shared clonotypes. Estimated clonotype richness was generally larger for naive than for memory subsets. Pairwise subsampling led to the expectation that sequencing depth would affect the degree of clonotype sharing among donors. Roughly 5% of naive CD4, 3.5% of naive CD8, roughly 2.4% of memory CD4, and 0.4% of memory CD8 clonotypes were shared across four donors. Because the study included only a small number of donors, the genetic and exposure-history diversity represented was limited.

Using the deep immunoSEQ assay, TCR CDR3 regions were amplified from genomic DNA by multiplex PCR. Genomic DNA extracted from each cell subset was distributed evenly over all wells of several immunoSEQ 96-well plates, and each plate served as one replicate. For sorted subsets, approximately 200 ng of genomic DNA, equivalent to around 31,000 T cell genomes, went into each replicate PCR. Purified libraries were measured with a Qubit 3.0 fluorometer, size-checked on a Bioanalyzer 2100, and measured again with the KAPA Library Quantification kit. A separate single-read 150-cycle Illumina NextSeq 550 flow cell was used to sequence each immunoSEQ 96-well plate. Regarding the original processing steps: Because only junctional sequences without quality scores were contained in the immunoSEQ output, filtering matching that applied to full-length reads could not be performed. Sequences were annotated with PyIR, a Python wrapper for IgBLAST v1.9, using IMGT germline references to assign V/J genes and CDR3. Reads were filtered out if the reads had weak V/J assignments (E-value above 1e-6), no CDR3, stop codons, out-of-frame junctions, or ambiguous translated residues. V3J clonotypes were defined as sequences sharing an identical inferred V gene, J gene, and CDR3 amino acid sequence. Percentage overlap between repertoires was calculated by dividing the number of shared unique clonotypes by the size of the smaller repertoire. Three approaches were used to assess repertoire richness: RTK rarefaction, the Chao1 estimator, and Recon v2.1 estimates of unobserved clonotypes. OLGA was used to compute generation probabilities for all TCRbeta clonotypes that the gDNA method yielded from a handful of donors. TCRdb holds this immuneACCESS table with in-frame rearrangements only. Some clones are missing; in checked studies, unresolved V genes explain under half, and the rest has no known cause. The DNA was the basis for D and trimming; V, J and clone size are from that table. This sample lists about 2.1 million clones; about 93% were detected once. The top ten clonotypes cover approximately 1.7% of the sample.

CD8 naive samples were CD45RO-negative cells positively selected for CCR7, giving a CD45RA+CCR7+ population that excluded TemRA cells. The donors were healthy, HIV-negative adults with no recently reported acute infections or vaccinations. All donors were Caucasian adults living in Nashville, Tennessee, USA. Blood was obtained by leukapheresis, after which PBMCs were separated by Ficoll-Histopaque density gradient centrifugation and cryopreserved in liquid nitrogen vapor phase. Analytical flow cytometry was used to check the purity and quantity of each magnetically sorted T cell population. Genomic DNA was isolated from each sorted fraction and quantified by UV absorbance on a Nanodrop 2000c. Based on the germline V gene, the CDR1 and CDR2 sequences are MGHDK and SYGVNS. V loses 11 bases, J loses 3 bases, and the germline ends lie 17 bases apart. The CDR3 numbers 13 residues from cysteine through phenylalanine. This entry keeps only the CDR3 DNA: 39 bases, framed from base 1.

This clone was detected once. This clone's antigen is unknown. No qualities accompany the bases; no much larger clone lies one base away. The rearrangement combines TRBV25-1 with TRBJ2-7; the D gene could be TRBD1 or TRBD2, each one agreeing over 5 bases. The sample comprised naive CD8+ T cells from PBMCs. The intended sense of this specimen's cell subset or site label: CD45RA+CCR7+. This receptor was taken from a young man in good health. Some clones in this sample may be carry-over from other donors' samples. The DNA sequence follows: TGTGCCCCCGAGGAAATGGGGGACTACGAGCAGTACTTC. Translated, this is CAPEEMGDYEQYF.